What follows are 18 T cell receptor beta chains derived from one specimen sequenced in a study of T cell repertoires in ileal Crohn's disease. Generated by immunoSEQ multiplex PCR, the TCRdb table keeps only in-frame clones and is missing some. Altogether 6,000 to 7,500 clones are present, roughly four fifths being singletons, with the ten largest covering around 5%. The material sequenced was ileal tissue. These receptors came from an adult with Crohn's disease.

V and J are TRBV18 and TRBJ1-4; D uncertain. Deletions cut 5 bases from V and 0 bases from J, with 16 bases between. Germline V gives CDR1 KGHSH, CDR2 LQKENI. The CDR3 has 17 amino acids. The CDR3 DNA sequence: TGTGCCAGCTCAGCAACGAGCAGAAGCGCAACTAATGAAAAACTGTTTTTT. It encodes CASSATSRSATNEKLFF.

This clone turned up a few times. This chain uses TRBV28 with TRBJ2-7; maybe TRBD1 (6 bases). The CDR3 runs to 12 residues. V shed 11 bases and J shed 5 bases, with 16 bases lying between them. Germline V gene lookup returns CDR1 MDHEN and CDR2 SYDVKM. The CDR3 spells CAAQGSMDEQYF. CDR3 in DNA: TGTGCCGCACAGGGATCAATGGACGAGCAGTACTTC.

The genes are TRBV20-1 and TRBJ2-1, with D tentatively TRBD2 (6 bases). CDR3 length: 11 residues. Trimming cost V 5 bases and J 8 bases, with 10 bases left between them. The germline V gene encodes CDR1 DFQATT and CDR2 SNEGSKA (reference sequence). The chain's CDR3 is CSALRDYEQFF. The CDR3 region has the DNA TGCAGTGCTTTGCGGGACTATGAGCAGTTCTTC.

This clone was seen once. The CDR3 protein is CASSFWAGPYQPQHF. For the CDR3, the DNA is TGCGCCAGCAGCTTCTGGGCGGGCCCCTATCAGCCCCAGCATTTT. This chain links TRBV5-1 with TRBJ1-5; D gene unclear. CDR1 is SGHRS, CDR2 YFSETQ, per germline. CDR3 length: 15 residues. V dropped 2 bases and J dropped 5 bases, with 14 bases sitting between them.

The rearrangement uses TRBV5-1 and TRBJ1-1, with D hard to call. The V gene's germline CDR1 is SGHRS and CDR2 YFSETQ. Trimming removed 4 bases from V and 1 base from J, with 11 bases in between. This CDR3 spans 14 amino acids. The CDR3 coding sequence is TGCGCCAGCAGCCCGGCGGCCGCGAACACTGAAGCTTTCTTT. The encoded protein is CASSPAAANTEAFF.

The CDR3: CASSKTGTSGNQYF. In DNA, the CDR3 is TGTGCCAGCAGCAAAACCGGGACTAGCGGGAACCAGTACTTC. V usage is TRBV7-3 and J usage is TRBJ2-7; 13 bases map to TRBD2. The CDR3 covers 14 residues. The V gene's germline CDR1 is SGHTA and CDR2 FQGTGA. V was clipped by 5 bases and J by 10 bases; unmatched bases: 8.

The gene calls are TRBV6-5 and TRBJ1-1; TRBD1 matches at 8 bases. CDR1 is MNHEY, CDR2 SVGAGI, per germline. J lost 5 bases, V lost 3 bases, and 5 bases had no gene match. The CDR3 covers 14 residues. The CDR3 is CASSYWQGATEAFF. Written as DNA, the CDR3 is TGTGCCAGCAGTTATTGGCAGGGGGCTACTGAAGCTTTCTTT.

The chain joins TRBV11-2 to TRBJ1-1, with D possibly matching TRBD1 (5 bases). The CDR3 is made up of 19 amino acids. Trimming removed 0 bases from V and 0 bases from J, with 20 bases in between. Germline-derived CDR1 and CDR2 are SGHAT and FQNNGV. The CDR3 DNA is TGTGCCAGCAGCTTAGAAGGGCAGGGCACAACTCCTCTGAACACTGAAGCTTTCTTT. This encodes CASSLEGQGTTPLNTEAFF.

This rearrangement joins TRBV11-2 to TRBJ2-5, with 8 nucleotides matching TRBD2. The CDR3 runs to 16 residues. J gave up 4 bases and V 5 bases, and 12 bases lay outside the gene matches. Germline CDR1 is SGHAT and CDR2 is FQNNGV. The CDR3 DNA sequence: TGTGCCAGCAGCCAAGGCGCGGGGGGATGGATAGAGACCCAGTACTTC. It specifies CASSQGAGGWIETQYF.

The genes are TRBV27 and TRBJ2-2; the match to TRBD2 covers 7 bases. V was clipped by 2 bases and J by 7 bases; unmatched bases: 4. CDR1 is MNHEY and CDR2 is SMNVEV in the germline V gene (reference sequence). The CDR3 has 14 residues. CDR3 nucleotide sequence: TGTGCCAGCAGTTTAGCGGGAGAGAACGGGGAGCTGTTTTTT. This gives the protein CASSLAGENGELFF.

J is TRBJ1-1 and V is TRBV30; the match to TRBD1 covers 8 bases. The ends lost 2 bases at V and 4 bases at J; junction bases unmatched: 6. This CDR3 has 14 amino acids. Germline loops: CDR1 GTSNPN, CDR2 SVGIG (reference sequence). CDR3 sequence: CAWSRRTGGTEAFF. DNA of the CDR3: TGTGCCTGGAGTCGAAGAACAGGGGGCACTGAAGCTTTCTTT.

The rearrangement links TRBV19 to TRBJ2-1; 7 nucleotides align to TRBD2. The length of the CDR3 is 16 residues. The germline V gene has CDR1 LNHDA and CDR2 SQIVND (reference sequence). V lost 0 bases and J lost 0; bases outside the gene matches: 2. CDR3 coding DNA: TGTGCCAGTAGTATAGATCGCGGGAGCTCCTACAATGAGCAGTTCTTC. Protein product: CASSIDRGSSYNEQFF. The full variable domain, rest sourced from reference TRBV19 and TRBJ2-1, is DGGITQSPKYLFRKEGQNVTLSCEQNLNHDAMYWYRQDPGQGLRLIYYSQIVNDFQKGDIAEGYSVSREKKESFPLTVTSAQKNPTAFYLCASSIDRGSSYNEQFFGPGTRLTVL.

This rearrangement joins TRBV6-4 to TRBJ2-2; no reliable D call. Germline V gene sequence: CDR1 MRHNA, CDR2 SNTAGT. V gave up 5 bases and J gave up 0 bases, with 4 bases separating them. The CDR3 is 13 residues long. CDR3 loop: CASSPANTGELFF. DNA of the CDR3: TGTGCCAGCAGTCCGGCGAACACCGGGGAGCTGTTTTTT.

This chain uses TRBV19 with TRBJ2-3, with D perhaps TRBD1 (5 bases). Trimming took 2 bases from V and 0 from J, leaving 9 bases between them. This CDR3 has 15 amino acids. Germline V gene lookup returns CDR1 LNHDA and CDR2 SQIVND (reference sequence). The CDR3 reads CASSIMGLSTDTQYF. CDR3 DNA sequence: TGTGCCAGTAGTATAATGGGGCTCAGCACAGATACGCAGTATTTT.

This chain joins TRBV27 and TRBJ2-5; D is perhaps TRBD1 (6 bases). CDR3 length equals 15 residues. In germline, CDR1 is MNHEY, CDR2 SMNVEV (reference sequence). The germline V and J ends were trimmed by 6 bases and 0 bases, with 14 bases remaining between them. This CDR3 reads CASSSPGQHQETQYF. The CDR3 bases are TGTGCCAGCAGCTCACCAGGACAGCACCAAGAGACCCAGTACTTC.

CDR3 sequence reads: CASSSTGHYGYTF. In DNA form, the CDR3 reads TGTGCCAGCAGTTCTACAGGGCACTATGGCTACACCTTC. V gene TRBV6-5 combines with J gene TRBJ1-2; tentative D call: TRBD1 (6 bases). The ends were cut back, 4 bases at V and 3 bases at J, with 9 bases in the middle. The CDR3 runs to 13 residues. CDR1 is MNHEY and CDR2 is SVGAGI in the germline V gene.

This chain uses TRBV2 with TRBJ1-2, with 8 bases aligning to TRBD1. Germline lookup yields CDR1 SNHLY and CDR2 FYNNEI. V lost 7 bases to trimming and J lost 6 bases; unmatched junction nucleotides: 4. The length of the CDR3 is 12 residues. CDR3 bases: TGTGCCAGCAAACTGACAGGGGATGGCTACACCTTC. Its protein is CASKLTGDGYTF.

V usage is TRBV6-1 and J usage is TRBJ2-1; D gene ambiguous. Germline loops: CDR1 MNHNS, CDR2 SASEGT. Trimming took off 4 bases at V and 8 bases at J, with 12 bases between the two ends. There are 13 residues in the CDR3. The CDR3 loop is CASSALSIHEQFF. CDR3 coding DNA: TGTGCCAGCAGTGCCCTTAGTATCCATGAGCAGTTCTTC.